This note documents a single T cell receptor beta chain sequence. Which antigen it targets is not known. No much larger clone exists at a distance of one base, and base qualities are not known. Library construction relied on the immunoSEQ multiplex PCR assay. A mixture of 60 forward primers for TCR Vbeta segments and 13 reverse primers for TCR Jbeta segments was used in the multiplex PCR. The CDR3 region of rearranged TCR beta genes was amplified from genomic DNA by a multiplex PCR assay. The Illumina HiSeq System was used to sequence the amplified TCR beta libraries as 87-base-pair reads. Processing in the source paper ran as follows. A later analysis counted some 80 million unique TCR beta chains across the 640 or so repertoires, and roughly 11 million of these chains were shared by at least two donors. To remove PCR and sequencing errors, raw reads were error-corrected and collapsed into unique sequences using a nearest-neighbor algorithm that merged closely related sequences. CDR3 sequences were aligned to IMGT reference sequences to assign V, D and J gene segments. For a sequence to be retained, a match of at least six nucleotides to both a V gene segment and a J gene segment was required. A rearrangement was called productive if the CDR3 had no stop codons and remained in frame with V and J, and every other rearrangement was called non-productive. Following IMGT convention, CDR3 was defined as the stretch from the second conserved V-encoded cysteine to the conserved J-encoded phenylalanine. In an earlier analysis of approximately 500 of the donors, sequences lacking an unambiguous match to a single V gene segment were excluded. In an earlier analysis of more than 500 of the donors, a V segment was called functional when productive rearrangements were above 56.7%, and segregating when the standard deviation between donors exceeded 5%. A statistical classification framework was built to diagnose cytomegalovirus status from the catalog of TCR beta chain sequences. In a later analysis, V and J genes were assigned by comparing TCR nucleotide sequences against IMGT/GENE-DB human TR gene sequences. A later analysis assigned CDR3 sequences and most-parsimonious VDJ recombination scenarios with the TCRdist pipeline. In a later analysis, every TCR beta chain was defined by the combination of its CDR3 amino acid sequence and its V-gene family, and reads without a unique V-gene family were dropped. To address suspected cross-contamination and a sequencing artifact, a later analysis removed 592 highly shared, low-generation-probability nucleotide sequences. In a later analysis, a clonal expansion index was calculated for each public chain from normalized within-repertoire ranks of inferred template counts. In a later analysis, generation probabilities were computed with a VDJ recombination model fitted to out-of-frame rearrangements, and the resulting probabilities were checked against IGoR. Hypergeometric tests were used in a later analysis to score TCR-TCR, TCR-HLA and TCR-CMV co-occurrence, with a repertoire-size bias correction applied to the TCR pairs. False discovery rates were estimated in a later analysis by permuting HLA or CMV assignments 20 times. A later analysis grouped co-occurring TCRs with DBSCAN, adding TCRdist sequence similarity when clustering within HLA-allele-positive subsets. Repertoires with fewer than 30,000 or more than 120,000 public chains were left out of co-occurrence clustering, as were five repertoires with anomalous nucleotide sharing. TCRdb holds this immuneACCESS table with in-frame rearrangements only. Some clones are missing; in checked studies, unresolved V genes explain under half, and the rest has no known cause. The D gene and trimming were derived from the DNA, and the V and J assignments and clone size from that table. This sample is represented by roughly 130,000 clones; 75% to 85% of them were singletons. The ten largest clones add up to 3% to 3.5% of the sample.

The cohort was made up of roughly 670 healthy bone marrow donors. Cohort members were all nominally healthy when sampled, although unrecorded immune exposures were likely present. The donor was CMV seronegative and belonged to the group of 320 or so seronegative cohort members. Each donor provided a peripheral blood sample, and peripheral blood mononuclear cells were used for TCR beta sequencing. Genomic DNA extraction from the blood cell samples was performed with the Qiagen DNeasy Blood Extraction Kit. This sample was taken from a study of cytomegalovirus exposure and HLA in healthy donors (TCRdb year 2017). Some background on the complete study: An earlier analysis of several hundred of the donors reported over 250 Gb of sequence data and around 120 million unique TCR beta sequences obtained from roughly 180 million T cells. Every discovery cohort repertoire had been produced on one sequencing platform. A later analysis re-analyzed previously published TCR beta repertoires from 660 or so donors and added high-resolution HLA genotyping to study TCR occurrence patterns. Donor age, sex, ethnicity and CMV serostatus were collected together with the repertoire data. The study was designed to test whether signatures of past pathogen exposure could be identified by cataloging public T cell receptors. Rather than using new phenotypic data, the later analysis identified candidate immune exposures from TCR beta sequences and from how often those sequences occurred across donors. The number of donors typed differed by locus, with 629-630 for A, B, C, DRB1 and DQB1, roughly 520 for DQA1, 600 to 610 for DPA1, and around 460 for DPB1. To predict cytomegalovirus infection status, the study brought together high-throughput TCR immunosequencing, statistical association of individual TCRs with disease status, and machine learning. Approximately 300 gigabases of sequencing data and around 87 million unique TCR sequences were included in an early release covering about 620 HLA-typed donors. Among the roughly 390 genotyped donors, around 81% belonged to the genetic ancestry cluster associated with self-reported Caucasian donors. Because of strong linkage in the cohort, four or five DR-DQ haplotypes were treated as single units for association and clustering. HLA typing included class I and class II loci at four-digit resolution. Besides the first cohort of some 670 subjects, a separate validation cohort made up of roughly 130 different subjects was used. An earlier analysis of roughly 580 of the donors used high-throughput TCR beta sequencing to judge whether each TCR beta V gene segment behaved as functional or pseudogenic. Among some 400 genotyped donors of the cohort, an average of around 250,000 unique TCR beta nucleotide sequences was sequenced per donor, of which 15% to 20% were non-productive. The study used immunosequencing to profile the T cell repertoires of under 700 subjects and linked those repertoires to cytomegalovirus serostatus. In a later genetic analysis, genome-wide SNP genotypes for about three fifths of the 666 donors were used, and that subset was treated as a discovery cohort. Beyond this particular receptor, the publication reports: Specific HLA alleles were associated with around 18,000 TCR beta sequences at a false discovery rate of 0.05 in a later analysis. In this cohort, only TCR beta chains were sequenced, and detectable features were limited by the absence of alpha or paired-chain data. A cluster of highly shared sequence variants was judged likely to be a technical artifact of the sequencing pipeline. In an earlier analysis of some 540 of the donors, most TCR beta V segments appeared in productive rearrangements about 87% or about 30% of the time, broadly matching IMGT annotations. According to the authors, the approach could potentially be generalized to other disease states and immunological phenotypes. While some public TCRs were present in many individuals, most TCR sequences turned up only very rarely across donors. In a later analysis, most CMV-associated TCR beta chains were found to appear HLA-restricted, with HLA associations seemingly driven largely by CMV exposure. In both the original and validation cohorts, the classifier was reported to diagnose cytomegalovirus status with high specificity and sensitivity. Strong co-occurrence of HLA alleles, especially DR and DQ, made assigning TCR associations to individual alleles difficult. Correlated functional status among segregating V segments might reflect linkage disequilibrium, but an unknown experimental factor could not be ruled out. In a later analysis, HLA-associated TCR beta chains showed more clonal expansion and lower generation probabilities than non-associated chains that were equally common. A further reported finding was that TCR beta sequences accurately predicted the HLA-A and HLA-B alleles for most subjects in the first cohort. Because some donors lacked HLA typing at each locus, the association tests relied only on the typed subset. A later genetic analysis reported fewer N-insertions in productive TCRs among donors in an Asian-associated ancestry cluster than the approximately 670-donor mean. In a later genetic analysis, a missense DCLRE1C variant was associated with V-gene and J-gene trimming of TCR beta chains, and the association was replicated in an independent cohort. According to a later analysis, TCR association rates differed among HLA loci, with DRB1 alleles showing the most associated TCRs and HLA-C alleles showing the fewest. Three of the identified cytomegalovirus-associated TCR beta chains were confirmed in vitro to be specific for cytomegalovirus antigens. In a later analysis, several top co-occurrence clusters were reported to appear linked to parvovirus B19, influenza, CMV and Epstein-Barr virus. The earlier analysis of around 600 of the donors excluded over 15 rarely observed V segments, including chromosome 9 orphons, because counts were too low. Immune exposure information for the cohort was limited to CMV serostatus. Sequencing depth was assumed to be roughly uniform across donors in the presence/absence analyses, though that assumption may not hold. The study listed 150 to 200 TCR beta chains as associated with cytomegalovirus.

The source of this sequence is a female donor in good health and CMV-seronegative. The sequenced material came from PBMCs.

The DNA sequence follows: TGTGCCAGCTCACCACCGAATAGCGGGGTCGTAGGGCCAGAGACCCAGTACTTC. Its protein reads: CASSPPNSGVVGPETQYF. The chain links TRBV18 with TRBJ2-5; 8 bases in the junction line up with TRBD2. Germline trimming amounts to 0 bases on V and 4 bases on J, with 13 as the count of junction bases outside the gene matches. CDR1 and CDR2 were assigned from the germline V gene as KGHSH and LQKENI. There are 18 amino acids in the CDR3, from cysteine to phenylalanine inclusive. The entry retains the CDR3 DNA only, 54 bases that are in frame from base 1.